A selection of T cell receptor beta chains follows, all from one sample in a study of PD-1 blockade in classical Hodgkin lymphoma. The repertoire was sequenced with immunoSEQ multiplex PCR; TCRdb's copy has only in-frame clones and lacks some. The sample carries 25,000 to 35,000 clones, around 90% recorded once. Material: CD4+ T cells from blood. Receptors originate from a human donor with classical Hodgkin lymphoma. CDR3s include the opening cysteine and the closing phenylalanine or tryptophan. D genes are given only for firm matches. For some rows the clone size is stated as once, few or many, or as a class when expanded; others skip it.

d_gene: TRBD1; v_gene: TRBV19; j_gene: TRBJ1-2; abundance: few; CDR3nt: TGTGCCAGTAGTGTCAGGGGGTTGAGCTACGGCTACACCTTC; CDR3aa: CASSVRGLSYGYTF
d_gene: .; v_gene: TRBV19; j_gene: TRBJ1-2; abundance: .; CDR3nt: TGTGCCAGTAGTCTAAACCGGGGAGATGGCTACACCTTC; CDR3aa: CASSLNRGDGYTF
d_gene: .; v_gene: TRBV14; j_gene: TRBJ1-1; abundance: .; CDR3nt: TGTGCCAGCAGCTCAGCCGTGGAAGCTTTCTTT; CDR3aa: CASSSAVEAFF
d_gene: TRBD2; v_gene: TRBV28; j_gene: TRBJ2-1; abundance: few; CDR3nt: TGTGCCAGCAGCCCTTCCGGGACTAGCGCGTACAATGAGCAGTTCTTC; CDR3aa: CASSPSGTSAYNEQFF
d_gene: .; v_gene: TRBV27; j_gene: TRBJ2-7; abundance: .; CDR3nt: TGTGCCAGCAGTGCGCCCGGTCGAGGGCCAGCCCTTTACGAGCAGTACTTC; CDR3aa: CASSAPGRGPALYEQYF
d_gene: .; v_gene: TRBV5-1; j_gene: TRBJ1-3; abundance: once; CDR3nt: TGCGCCAGCACCACCTATGAGAACTCGGCTGGAAACACCATATATTTT; CDR3aa: CASTTYENSAGNTIYF
d_gene: .; v_gene: TRBV7-9; j_gene: TRBJ2-5; abundance: .; CDR3nt: TGTGCCAGCAGCCTTCAAGGTCCCGAAAAGACCCAGTACTTC; CDR3aa: CASSLQGPEKTQYF
d_gene: TRBD2; v_gene: TRBV7-3; j_gene: TRBJ2-1; abundance: .; CDR3nt: TGTGCCAGCAGCTTACGACTAGCGGGAGAAAATGAGCAGTTCTTC; CDR3aa: CASSLRLAGENEQFF
d_gene: TRBD1; v_gene: TRBV5-1; j_gene: TRBJ2-5; abundance: .; CDR3nt: TGCGCCAGCAGCTGGACAGGGGCGGGGGAGACCCAGTACTTC; CDR3aa: CASSWTGAGETQYF
d_gene: .; v_gene: TRBV29-1; j_gene: TRBJ1-2; abundance: .; CDR3nt: TGCAGCGTTGAAGAAATGATGGCGGACTATGGCTACACCTTC; CDR3aa: CSVEEMMADYGYTF
d_gene: .; v_gene: TRBV10-1; j_gene: TRBJ1-1; abundance: .; CDR3nt: TGCGCCAGCAGTGACTCTTGGGGGACTGAAGCTTTCTTT; CDR3aa: CASSDSWGTEAFF
d_gene: TRBD1; v_gene: TRBV5-4; j_gene: TRBJ2-5; abundance: .; CDR3nt: TGTGCCAGCAGCGCAATGACAGGGTCCCAAGAGACCCAGTACTTC; CDR3aa: CASSAMTGSQETQYF
d_gene: .; v_gene: TRBV6-6; j_gene: TRBJ2-5; abundance: .; CDR3nt: TGTGCCAGCAGCCCGCCCTATCGCCAAGAGACCCAGTACTTC; CDR3aa: CASSPPYRQETQYF
d_gene: .; v_gene: TRBV19; j_gene: TRBJ1-1; abundance: .; CDR3nt: TGTGCCAGTTCCAGGGAGATCAGCAACACTGAAGCTTTCTTT; CDR3aa: CASSREISNTEAFF
d_gene: TRBD1; v_gene: TRBV9; j_gene: TRBJ1-1; abundance: .; CDR3nt: TGTGCCAGCAGCGTCGGACAGGCGAACACTGAAGCTTTCTTT; CDR3aa: CASSVGQANTEAFF
d_gene: .; v_gene: TRBV2; j_gene: TRBJ1-1; abundance: .; CDR3nt: TGTGCCAGCAGTGAAGTTGGGGAAAACTCTGAAGCTTTCTTT; CDR3aa: CASSEVGENSEAFF
d_gene: .; v_gene: TRBV11-2; j_gene: TRBJ2-5; abundance: .; CDR3nt: TGTGCCAGCAGCTCCCCAGAGACCCAGTACTTC; CDR3aa: CASSSPETQYF
d_gene: .; v_gene: TRBV7-9; j_gene: TRBJ1-2; abundance: few; CDR3nt: TGTGCCAGCAGCTTAGAGTTCGGGGGCTACACCTTC; CDR3aa: CASSLEFGGYTF
d_gene: .; v_gene: TRBV28; j_gene: TRBJ1-2; abundance: .; CDR3nt: TGTGCCAGCAGTTTAGGGTCTAACTATGGCTACACCTTC; CDR3aa: CASSLGSNYGYTF
d_gene: TRBD2; v_gene: TRBV19; j_gene: TRBJ2-5; abundance: .; CDR3nt: TGTGCCAGTAGTGAGGGACTAGCGGGGGTCGAGACCCAGTACTTC; CDR3aa: CASSEGLAGVETQYF
d_gene: .; v_gene: TRBV19; j_gene: TRBJ1-2; abundance: .; CDR3nt: TGTGCCAGTAGTCTACTCAGGGAGAGGGAGATTAGTGGCTACACCTTC; CDR3aa: CASSLLREREISGYTF
d_gene: TRBD1; v_gene: TRBV28; j_gene: TRBJ1-2; abundance: .; CDR3nt: TGTGCCAGCAGTTTCCAACGCTACACAGGGGGCGTTGGTGGCTACACCTTC; CDR3aa: CASSFQRYTGGVGGYTF
d_gene: .; v_gene: TRBV30; j_gene: TRBJ2-5; abundance: few; CDR3nt: TGTGCCTGGAGTAAGGGGCAAGAGACCCAGTACTTC; CDR3aa: CAWSKGQETQYF
d_gene: TRBD2; v_gene: TRBV7-6; j_gene: TRBJ2-7; abundance: .; CDR3nt: TGTGCCAGCAGCCCAGGGCTAGCGGTCGAGCAGTACTTC; CDR3aa: CASSPGLAVEQYF
d_gene: TRBD1; v_gene: TRBV28; j_gene: TRBJ2-7; abundance: .; CDR3nt: TGTGCCAGCAGGAAGAGTGGGACAGCTTCCTACGAGCAGTACTTC; CDR3aa: CASRKSGTASYEQYF
d_gene: TRBD1; v_gene: TRBV6-5; j_gene: TRBJ1-1; abundance: .; CDR3nt: TGTGCCAGTTCCAGACAGGGCCCAGGTACTGCTTTCTTT; CDR3aa: CASSRQGPGTAFF
d_gene: TRBD1; v_gene: TRBV5-4; j_gene: TRBJ2-2; abundance: .; CDR3nt: TGTGCCAGCAGCTTGTGGGGGACAGGGGGAAACACCGGGGAGCTGTTTTTT; CDR3aa: CASSLWGTGGNTGELFF
d_gene: TRBD1; v_gene: TRBV2; j_gene: TRBJ2-1; abundance: .; CDR3nt: TGTGCCAGCAGTGAAGGCCGAGGGGGCGGGTGGGGCAATGAGCAGTTCTTC; CDR3aa: CASSEGRGGGWGNEQFF
d_gene: .; v_gene: TRBV2; j_gene: TRBJ1-5; abundance: few; CDR3nt: TGTGCCAGCATGGCGATTAGCAATCAGCCCCAGCATTTT; CDR3aa: CASMAISNQPQHF
d_gene: TRBD2; v_gene: TRBV15; j_gene: TRBJ2-1; abundance: .; CDR3nt: TGTGCCACCAGCAGGGCTTCCGGGACTAGCGGGACCTACAATGAGCAGTTCTTC; CDR3aa: CATSRASGTSGTYNEQFF
d_gene: .; v_gene: TRBV30; j_gene: TRBJ1-1; abundance: .; CDR3nt: TGTGCCTGGAGAGGGTGGACTGAAGCTTTCTTT; CDR3aa: CAWRGWTEAFF
d_gene: TRBD2; v_gene: TRBV12-5; j_gene: TRBJ2-1; abundance: .; CDR3nt: TGTGCTAGTGGTTTGGGACTAGCGGGAGCCCCACAGTTCTTC; CDR3aa: CASGLGLAGAPQFF
d_gene: .; v_gene: TRBV5-1; j_gene: TRBJ2-4; abundance: .; CDR3nt: TGCGCCAGCAGCCCGACGGTGGGCCTAGCCAAAAACATTCAGTACTTC; CDR3aa: CASSPTVGLAKNIQYF
d_gene: TRBD2; v_gene: TRBV5-1; j_gene: TRBJ2-3; abundance: .; CDR3nt: TGCGCCAGCAGTTATACTAGCGGGAGTGGCGATACGCAGTATTTT; CDR3aa: CASSYTSGSGDTQYF
d_gene: TRBD2; v_gene: TRBV10-3; j_gene: TRBJ2-5; abundance: .; CDR3nt: TGTGCCATCAGACGGACTAGCGGGAGGGAAGAGACCCAGTACTTC; CDR3aa: CAIRRTSGREETQYF
d_gene: .; v_gene: TRBV18; j_gene: TRBJ1-1; abundance: .; CDR3nt: TGTGCCAGCTCACCATCTTTGACGGGACAAAAATACACTGAAGCTTTCTTT; CDR3aa: CASSPSLTGQKYTEAFF
d_gene: TRBD2; v_gene: TRBV27; j_gene: TRBJ2-2; abundance: .; CDR3nt: TGTGCCAGCACCCGAACCGGGACTAAGAACACCGGGGAGCTGTTTTTT; CDR3aa: CASTRTGTKNTGELFF
d_gene: TRBD2; v_gene: TRBV28; j_gene: TRBJ2-7; abundance: .; CDR3nt: TGTGCCACCATGAGGACTAGCGGGAGCCACGAGCAGTACTTC; CDR3aa: CATMRTSGSHEQYF
d_gene: TRBD2; v_gene: TRBV27; j_gene: TRBJ2-1; abundance: .; CDR3nt: TGTGCCAGCAACCTCCGGACGGGGAGACTAGCGGGGATCAATGAGCAGTTCTTC; CDR3aa: CASNLRTGRLAGINEQFF
d_gene: .; v_gene: TRBV25-1; j_gene: TRBJ1-1; abundance: .; CDR3nt: TGTGCCAGCAGTGAGGGTCCCGGGGAAGCTTTCTTT; CDR3aa: CASSEGPGEAFF
d_gene: .; v_gene: TRBV18; j_gene: TRBJ2-7; abundance: .; CDR3nt: TGTGCCAGCTCACCGGTTGACGTCTACGAGCAGTACTTC; CDR3aa: CASSPVDVYEQYF